This T cell receptor (beta chain) derives from a study of OX40 agonist ivuxolimab in advanced cancers. Study-wide background: Ivuxolimab is a fully human IgG2 antibody that activates OX40 (CD134).

This CDR3 is 16 amino acids long. The germline V gene has CDR1 SGHRS and CDR2 YFSETQ. Trimming pared 0 bases from V and 5 bases from J, leaving 15 bases between. Produced via immunoSEQ multiplex PCR; TCRdb's table is partial and in-frame only. Of around 95,000 clones in the sample, approximately 89% are singletons; the top ten hold about 0.15%. The chain has TRBV5-1 and TRBJ2-1; D is possibly TRBD1 or TRBD2 (6 bases each). This receptor was taken from an adult with an advanced solid tumor such as melanoma, head and neck, liver or kidney cancer. Sample: CD4+ or CD8+ T cells sorted from blood, taken in a trial of the OX40 agonist ivuxolimab. The chain's CDR3 is CASSLVVGGSNNEQFF. The CDR3 nucleotides are TGCGCCAGCAGCTTGGTCGTGGGGGGCAGCAACAATGAGCAGTTCTTC.